Shown below are 20 T cell receptor beta chains from a single sample sequenced in a study of T cells in Graves' hyperthyroidism and ophthalmopathy. The investigators amplified TCR beta CDR3 regions from RNA transcripts. The TCR CDR3 first-round RT-PCR relied on the HTBI primer set. In TCRdb, the multiplex PCR reads were re-called with MiXCR into one record per CDR3 protein. The data show 500,000 to 750,000 distinct CDR3 sequences, 15% to 18% seen once. The sequencing input was blood. The receptors here all came from a woman younger than 45 with Graves' hyperthyroidism.

The chain couples TRBV4-2 to TRBJ2-1, with 11 bases aligning to TRBD1. V gave up 2 bases and J gave up 7 bases; unmatched junction bases: 13. The germline V gene encodes CDR1 LGHNA and CDR2 YNFKEQ. The CDR3 runs to 18 residues. The CDR3, as DNA: TGTGCCAGCAGCCAACGCCCTTCGGGGGACAGGGGGGGAAATGAGCAGTTCTTC. Encoded protein: CASSQRPSGDRGGNEQFF.

This clonotype occurred many times. The gene calls are TRBV5-1 and TRBJ1-1, with 7 bases lining up with TRBD1. This CDR3 contains 17 residues. Germline V CDR1 and CDR2: SGHRS, YFSETQ. The V gene end was trimmed by 0 bases and the J gene end by 1 base; junction bases not matched to a gene: 9. The CDR3 loop is CASSLGTMTGRNTEAFF. The CDR3 DNA reads TGCGCCAGCAGCTTGGGAACTATGACAGGGAGGAACACTGAAGCTTTCTTT.

The J gene is TRBJ1-5, the V gene TRBV12-3 or TRBV12-4, with D possibly being TRBD1 (6 bases). V lost 5 bases to trimming and J lost 2 bases, with 19 bases between them. The CDR3 sequence is 17 residues long. The CDR3 DNA reads TGTGCCAGCAGTATGGGTTTACAGGGTTGGGGCAATCAGCCCCAGCATTTT. Translation: CASSMGLQGWGNQPQHF.

This clonotype was recorded a few times. The V and J genes are TRBV6-1 and TRBJ2-7, with D uncertain. The CDR3 is made up of 13 amino acids. CDR1 is MNHNS, CDR2 SASEGT, per germline. The germline V and J ends were trimmed by 5 bases and 4 bases, with 12 bases remaining between them. The CDR3 protein is CASSLLEWYEQYF. Written as DNA, the CDR3 is TGTGCCAGCAGTTTGTTGGAGTGGTACGAGCAGTACTTC.

This clonotype has a count of ten or more. The chain has TRBV7-9 and TRBJ2-2; maybe TRBD1 (6 bases). The V gene's germline CDR1 is SEHNR and CDR2 FQNEAQ (reference sequence). Trimming cost V 0 bases and J 0 bases, with 8 bases left between them. The CDR3 is 16 residues long. CDR3 nucleotide sequence: TGTGCCAGCAGCTTAGCTGGGGGCGCGAACACCGGGGAGCTGTTTTTT. It translates to CASSLAGGANTGELFF.

This clonotype was recorded many times. The chain joins TRBV27 to TRBJ2-7, with D possibly being TRBD1 (5 bases). The CDR3 has 14 amino acids. V dropped 6 bases and J dropped 3 bases, with 15 bases sitting between them. Germline V gives CDR1 MNHEY, CDR2 SMNVEV (reference sequence). In DNA, the CDR3 is TGTGCCAGCAGGAGGACAAGTACATTCTACGAGCAGTACTTC. Translation gives CASRRTSTFYEQYF.

The chain uses TRBV28 and TRBJ2-1; 16 bases agree with TRBD2. The CDR3 has 18 residues. V was pared by 4 bases and J by 3 bases, with 6 bases of the junction left unmatched. Germline V gene sequence: CDR1 MDHEN, CDR2 SYDVKM. CDR3 sequence reads: CASSSGLAGGPFYNEQFF. The CDR3 DNA follows: TGTGCCAGCAGTTCGGGACTAGCGGGAGGGCCCTTCTACAATGAGCAGTTCTTC.

This clonotype was counted only a few times. The rearrangement joins TRBV9 to TRBJ2-1; TRBD2 aligns across 10 bases. The CDR3 is 17 amino acids. The junction had 14 bases not matched to a gene; V was cut back by 4 bases and J by 7 bases. Germline V CDR1 and CDR2: SGDLS, YYNGEE. The CDR3 reads CASSPHRLAGANNEQFF. Here the CDR3 DNA reads TGTGCCAGCAGCCCTCACCGTCTAGCGGGAGCTAATAATGAGCAGTTCTTC.

This clonotype is a singleton in its sample. V usage is TRBV2 and J usage is TRBJ2-1; 13 bases align to TRBD2. With 6 bases clipped from V and 4 bases from J, the junction kept 6 bases outside the gene matches. Germline V gene sequence: CDR1 SNHLY, CDR2 FYNNEI. The CDR3 is 16 amino acids. CDR3 loop: CASSLTSGGFYNEQFF. The CDR3 nucleotides are TGTGCCAGCAGCTTGACTAGCGGGGGGTTTTACAATGAGCAGTTCTTC.

This clonotype was seen many times. The chain combines TRBV24-1 with TRBJ2-1, with 7 bases identical to TRBD2. The CDR3 consists of 15 residues. CDR1 is KGHDR, CDR2 SFDVKD, per germline. The J segment lost 5 bases and the V segment lost 3 bases, leaving 6 bases of the junction unmatched. DNA for the CDR3: TGTGCCACCAGTGATGGTGGGAGGGCCAACAATGAGCAGTTCTTC. Translating gives CATSDGGRANNEQFF.

This clonotype was counted ten times or more. The genes are TRBV11-2 and TRBJ2-3; 8 bases line up with TRBD1. Germline trimming cut 0 bases from V and 2 bases from J; bases unmatched to any gene: 7. Germline CDR1 SGHAT, CDR2 FQNNGV. There are 17 residues in the CDR3. The CDR3 DNA follows: TGTGCCAGCAGCTTAGATTCGCAGGGGGCTAACACAGATACGCAGTATTTT. This encodes CASSLDSQGANTDTQYF. Full variable domain (missing parts from reference TRBV11-2 and TRBJ2-3): EAGVAQSPRYKIIEKRQSVAFWCNPISGHATLYWYQQILGQGPKLLIQFQNNGVVDDSQLPKDRFSAERLKGVDSTLKIQPAKLEDSAVYLCASSLDSQGANTDTQYFGPGTRLTVL.

This clonotype was counted many times. The gene calls are TRBV5-1 and TRBJ1-1, with a possible D match to TRBD1 (6 bases). Germline values: CDR1 SGHRS, CDR2 YFSETQ. V lost 4 bases and J lost 1, with 11 bases in between. The CDR3 totals 14 residues. CDR3 nucleotide sequence: TGCGCCAGCAGCGGGGGGCGCCAGAACACTGAAGCTTTCTTT. Amino acids: CASSGGRQNTEAFF.

This clonotype was picked up many times. The chain uses TRBV6-1 and TRBJ2-1, with D maybe TRBD2 (5 bases). The V and J ends lost 2 bases and 5 bases respectively, with 16 bases between them. Germline V lookup: CDR1 MNHNS, CDR2 SASEGT. The CDR3 consists of 16 residues. CDR3 DNA: TGTGCCAGCAGTGAAAGTTTGGGAGTTCGGGACAATGAGCAGTTCTTC. Its translation is CASSESLGVRDNEQFF.

The chain carries TRBV24-1 and TRBJ1-2; the match to TRBD1 covers 7 bases. Trimming took 3 bases from V and 10 from J; bases not matched to a gene: 10. The germline V gene encodes CDR1 KGHDR and CDR2 SFDVKD. The CDR3 runs 14 residues. The DNA for the CDR3 is TGTGCCACCAGTGATCGGACAGGCTCCGGGGACTACACCTTC. Protein product: CATSDRTGSGDYTF.

The table lists this clonotype with a few counts. The chain recombines TRBV7-9 with TRBJ1-1; D unresolved. V was cut by 5 bases and J by 1 base, with 14 bases left in between. The CDR3 loop spans 15 amino acids. The germline gives CDR1 SEHNR, CDR2 FQNEAQ (reference sequence). CDR3 protein: CASSVLEFANTEAFF. The CDR3 coding sequence is TGTGCCAGCAGCGTACTTGAGTTTGCGAACACTGAAGCTTTCTTT.

About this clonotype itself: A junction boundary mismatches the germline segment, possibly from a read error. This chain connects TRBV5-1 to TRBJ2-5, with a tentative D call TRBD2 (5 bases). This CDR3 has 14 residues. CDR1 is SGHRS, CDR2 YFSETQ, per germline. Here the CDR3 DNA reads TGCGCCAGCGGCTTCGGGGTTGCTCAAGAGACCCAGTACTTC. It encodes CASGFGVAQETQYF.

The V and J genes are TRBV20-1 and TRBJ1-3; D might be TRBD1 (6 bases). The germline V gene encodes CDR1 DFQATT and CDR2 SNEGSKA (reference sequence). The length of the CDR3 is 12 residues. V was cut by 6 bases and J by 7 bases, with 13 bases left in between. The CDR3 is CSATQGGNTIYF. The CDR3 coding sequence is TGCAGTGCAACCCAAGGGGGGAACACCATATATTTT.

This clonotype was picked up a small number of times. V usage is TRBV5-1 and J usage is TRBJ2-2; D is ambiguous. This CDR3 comprises 13 residues. The V gene lost 2 bases and the J gene lost 4 bases, with 6 bases spanning the gap. Germline V CDR1 and CDR2: SGHRS, YFSETQ. The CDR3 loop is CASSFASTGELFF. The DNA for the CDR3 is TGCGCCAGCAGCTTCGCTAGCACCGGGGAGCTGTTTTTT.

The chain joins TRBV20-1 to TRBJ1-4; D is unresolved. The CDR3 spans 14 residues. V was clipped by 6 bases and J by 7 bases, with 18 bases between them. CDR1 and CDR2 from the germline V gene are DFQATT and SNEGSKA (reference sequence). For the CDR3, the DNA is TGCAGTGCCGAGACTCTCCGCGCGGGTGAAAAACTGTTTTTT. Translating gives CSAETLRAGEKLFF.

In DNA, the CDR3 is TGTGCCAGCAGCTTAGCACGATCAAAGGGGGGGCGAGAGACCCAGTACTTC. Amino acid sequence: CASSLARSKGGRETQYF. This chain joins TRBV7-7 and TRBJ2-5, with D perhaps matching TRBD2 (7 bases). CDR3 length: 17 residues. Germline lookup yields CDR1 SSHAT and CDR2 FNYEAQ (reference sequence). V was trimmed by 0 bases and J by 4 bases, leaving 18 bases between them.